There are many counts of the clone carrying this TCR beta chain. Its specificity is not known. The germline V gene has CDR1 LGHDT and CDR2 YNNKEL (reference sequence). Trimming left V 1 base short and J 1 base short, with 11 bases between. This CDR3 is 15 amino acids long. The data belong to a study of regulatory T cells in long-lasting Graves disease. Notes on the study in general: TCR diversity was lower in persistent Graves' patients than in newly diagnosed ones. Persistent disease was associated with favored TRBV28 usage and with favored use of TRBJ1-2 and TRBJ2-5.

As to time point: newly diagnosed GD, antithyroid drugs for less than 3 months. Following extraction of RNA from PBMCs, that RNA was used to make the TCR library. The authors built TCR beta libraries using iRepertoire HTBI primers and Arm-PCR of CDR3 regions. Using its own MiXCR run on the multiplex PCR reads, TCRdb lists one record per CDR3 protein. The table has almost 450,000 distinct CDR3 sequences, around 15% seen once; the top ten hold around 11%. These data were also reused for a study on T cells in Graves' hyperthyroidism and ophthalmopathy. As that study records: With a duration under 2 months, the hyperthyroidism was newly diagnosed in patients aged 18 to 65. Among thyroid clonotypes expanded above 0.001, most also appeared in blood.

Source: peripheral blood mononuclear cells (PBMCs), taken at new diagnosis, from a patient treated with antithyroid drugs. The rearrangement links TRBV3-1 to TRBJ2-7, with D perhaps given as TRBD1 or TRBD2 (5 bases each). The clonotype originates from a woman in her twenties or thirties with Graves disease. The CDR3 reads CASSQAPGPSYEQYF. CDR3 DNA: TGTGCCAGCAGCCAAGCCCCGGGACCGTCCTACGAGCAGTACTTC.